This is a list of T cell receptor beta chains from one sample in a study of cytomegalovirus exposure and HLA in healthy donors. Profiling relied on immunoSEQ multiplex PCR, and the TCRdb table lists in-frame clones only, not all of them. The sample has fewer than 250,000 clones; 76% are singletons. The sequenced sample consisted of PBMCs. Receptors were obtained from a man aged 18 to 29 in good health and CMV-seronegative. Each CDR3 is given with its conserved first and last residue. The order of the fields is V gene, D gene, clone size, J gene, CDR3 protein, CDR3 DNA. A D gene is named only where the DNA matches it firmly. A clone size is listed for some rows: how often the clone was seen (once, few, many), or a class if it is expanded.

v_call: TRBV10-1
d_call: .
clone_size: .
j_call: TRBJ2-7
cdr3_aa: CASLHRGGPCEQYF
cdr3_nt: TGCGCCAGCCTCCACAGGGGGGGTCCTTGTGAGCAGTACTTC

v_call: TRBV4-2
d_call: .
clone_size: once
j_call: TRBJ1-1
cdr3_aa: CASSQDRSGNTEAFF
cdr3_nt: TGTGCCAGCAGCCAAGATCGCAGCGGGAACACTGAAGCTTTCTTT

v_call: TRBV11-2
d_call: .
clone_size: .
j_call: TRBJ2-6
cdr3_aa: CASSLPRPYTGSGANVLTF
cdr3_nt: TGTGCCAGCAGCTTGCCCCGACCATACACGGGCTCTGGGGCCAACGTCCTGACTTTC

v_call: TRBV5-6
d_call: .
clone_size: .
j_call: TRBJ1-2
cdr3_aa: CASSLVGRDYGYTF
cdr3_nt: TGTGCCAGCAGCTTGGTGGGGCGTGACTATGGCTACACCTTC

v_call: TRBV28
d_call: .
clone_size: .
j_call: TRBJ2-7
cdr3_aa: CASSLGQGWDYEQYF
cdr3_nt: TGTGCCAGCAGTTTAGGTCAGGGCTGGGACTACGAGCAGTACTTC

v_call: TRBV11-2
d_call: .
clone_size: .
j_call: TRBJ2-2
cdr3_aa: CASSSPTFRELFF
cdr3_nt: TGTGCCAGCAGCTCCCCGACATTTCGGGAGCTGTTTTTT

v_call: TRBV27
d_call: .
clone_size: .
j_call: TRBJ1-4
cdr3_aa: CASSSYGATNEKLFF
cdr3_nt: TGTGCCAGCAGTTCCTACGGTGCCACTAATGAAAAACTGTTTTTT

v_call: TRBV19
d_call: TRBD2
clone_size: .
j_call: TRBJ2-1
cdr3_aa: CASSITSGSSNEQFF
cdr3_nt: TGTGCCAGTAGTATAACTAGCGGGAGTTCTAATGAGCAGTTCTTC

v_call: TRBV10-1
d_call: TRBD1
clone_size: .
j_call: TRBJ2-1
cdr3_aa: CASSDRDRGDPNEQFF
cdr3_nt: TGCGCCAGCAGTGATCGAGACAGGGGGGACCCCAATGAGCAGTTCTTC

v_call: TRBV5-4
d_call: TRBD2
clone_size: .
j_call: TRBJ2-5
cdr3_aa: CASSLNWGLAGETQYF
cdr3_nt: TGTGCCAGCAGCTTGAACTGGGGACTAGCGGGAGAGACCCAGTACTTC

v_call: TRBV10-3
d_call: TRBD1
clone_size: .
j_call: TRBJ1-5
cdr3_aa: CAISAGQGGNQPQHF
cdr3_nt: TGTGCCATCAGTGCTGGACAGGGGGGCAATCAGCCCCAGCATTTT

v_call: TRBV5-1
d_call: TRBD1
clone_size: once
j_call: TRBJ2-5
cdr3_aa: CASSPRTGEETQYF
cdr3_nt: TGCGCCAGCAGCCCGAGGACAGGGGAAGAGACCCAGTACTTC

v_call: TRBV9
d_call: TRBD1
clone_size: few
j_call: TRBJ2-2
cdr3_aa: CASSLTGGSGELFF
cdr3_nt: TGTGCCAGCAGCTTAACAGGGGGCTCCGGGGAGCTGTTTTTT

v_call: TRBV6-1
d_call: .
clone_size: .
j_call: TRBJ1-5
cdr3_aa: CASSEWGEQPQHF
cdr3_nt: TGTGCCAGCAGTGAATGGGGGGAACAGCCCCAGCATTTT

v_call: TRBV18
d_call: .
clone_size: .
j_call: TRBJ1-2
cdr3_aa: CASSLSRDLGGYTF
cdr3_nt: TGTGCCAGCTCACTTTCCCGGGACTTGGGCGGCTACACCTTC

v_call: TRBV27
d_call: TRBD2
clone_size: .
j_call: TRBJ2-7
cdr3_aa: CASRPLAGGRYEQYF
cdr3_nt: TGTGCCAGCCGACCTCTAGCGGGAGGGCGATACGAGCAGTACTTC

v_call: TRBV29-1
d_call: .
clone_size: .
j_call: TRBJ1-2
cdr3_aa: CSVPTGEKYGYTF
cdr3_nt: TGCAGCGTTCCGACAGGAGAGAAGTATGGCTACACCTTC

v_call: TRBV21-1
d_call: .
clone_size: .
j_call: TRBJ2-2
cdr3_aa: CASSKDDNRGSRGTGELFF
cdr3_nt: TGTGCCAGCAGCAAAGACGATAATAGGGGGTCTAGGGGAACCGGGGAGCTGTTTTTT

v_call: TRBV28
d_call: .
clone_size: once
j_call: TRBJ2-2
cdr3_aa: CASSFDSTGELFF
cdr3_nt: TGTGCCAGCAGTTTCGACAGTACCGGGGAGCTGTTTTTT

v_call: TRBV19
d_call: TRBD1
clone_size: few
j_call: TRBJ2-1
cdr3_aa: CASSIRMGQGYNEQFF
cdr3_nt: TGTGCCAGTAGTATCAGAATGGGACAGGGGTACAATGAGCAGTTCTTC

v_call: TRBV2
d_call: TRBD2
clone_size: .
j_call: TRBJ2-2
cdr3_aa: CASSYPRTSGRKNTGELFF
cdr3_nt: TGTGCCAGCAGCTACCCACGGACTAGCGGGAGGAAGAACACCGGGGAGCTGTTTTTT

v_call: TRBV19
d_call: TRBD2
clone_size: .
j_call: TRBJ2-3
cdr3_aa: CASSIDFSLTSGEIDTQYF
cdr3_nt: TGTGCCAGTAGTATAGATTTTTCCCTGACTAGCGGGGAAATAGATACGCAGTATTTT

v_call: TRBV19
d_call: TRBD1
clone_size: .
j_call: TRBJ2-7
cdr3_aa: CASSIRDRGQIPYEQYF
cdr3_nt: TGTGCCAGTAGTATTCGGGACAGGGGACAAATACCCTACGAGCAGTACTTC

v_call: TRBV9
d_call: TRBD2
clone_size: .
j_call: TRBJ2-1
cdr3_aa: CASSVGGTSDEQFF
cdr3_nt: TGTGCCAGCAGCGTAGGGGGGACTAGCGATGAGCAGTTCTTC

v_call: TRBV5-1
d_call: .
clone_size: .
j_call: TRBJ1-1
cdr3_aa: CASSQRGGPTEAFF
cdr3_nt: TGCGCCAGCAGCCAGCGGGGGGGGCCCACTGAAGCTTTCTTT

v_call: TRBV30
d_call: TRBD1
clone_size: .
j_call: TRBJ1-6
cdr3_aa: CAWTLTGTDYNSPLHF
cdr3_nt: TGTGCCTGGACCCTCACCGGGACAGACTATAATTCACCCCTCCACTTT

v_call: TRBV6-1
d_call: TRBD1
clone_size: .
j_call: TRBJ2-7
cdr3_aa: CASKGPGQGPHEQYF
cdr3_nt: TGTGCCAGTAAAGGGCCGGGACAGGGTCCCCACGAGCAGTACTTC

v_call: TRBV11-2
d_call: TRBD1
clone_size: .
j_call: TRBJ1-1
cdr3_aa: CASVPLQGARGSEAFF
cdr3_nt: TGTGCCAGCGTACCCCTACAGGGGGCGCGGGGCTCTGAAGCTTTCTTT

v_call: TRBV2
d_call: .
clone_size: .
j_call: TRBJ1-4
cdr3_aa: CASSEEPPVARLF
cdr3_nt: TGTGCCAGCAGTGAAGAGCCGCCCGTAGCTAGGCTTTTT

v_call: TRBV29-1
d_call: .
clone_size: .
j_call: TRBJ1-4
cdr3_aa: CSVGGLGGVMGNELFF
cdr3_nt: TGCAGCGTTGGCGGGCTAGGGGGTGTCATGGGGAACGAGCTGTTTTTT

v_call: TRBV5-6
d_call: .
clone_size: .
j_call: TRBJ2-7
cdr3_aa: CASSLWGLEQYF
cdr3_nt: TGTGCCAGCAGCTTGTGGGGGCTCGAGCAGTACTTC

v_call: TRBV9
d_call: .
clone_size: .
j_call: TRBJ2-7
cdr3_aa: CASSVAPGDYEQYF
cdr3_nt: TGTGCCAGCAGCGTAGCTCCAGGGGACTACGAGCAGTACTTC

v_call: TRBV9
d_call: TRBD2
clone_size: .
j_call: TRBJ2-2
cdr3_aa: CASSARLAGFHTGELFF
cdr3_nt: TGTGCCAGCAGCGCTCGACTAGCGGGATTCCACACCGGGGAGCTGTTTTTT

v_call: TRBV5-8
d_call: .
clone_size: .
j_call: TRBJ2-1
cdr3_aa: CASSLVHLYNEQFF
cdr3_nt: TGTGCCAGCAGCTTGGTACACCTGTACAATGAGCAGTTCTTC

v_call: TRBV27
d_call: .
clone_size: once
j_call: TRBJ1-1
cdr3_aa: CASSLSLGAWDTEAFF
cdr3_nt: TGTGCCAGCAGTTTATCCCTAGGGGCGTGGGACACTGAAGCTTTCTTT

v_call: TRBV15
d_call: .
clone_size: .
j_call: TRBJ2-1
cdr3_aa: CATSRILVPVYNEQFF
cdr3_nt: TGTGCCACCAGCAGGATACTTGTGCCGGTCTACAATGAGCAGTTCTTC

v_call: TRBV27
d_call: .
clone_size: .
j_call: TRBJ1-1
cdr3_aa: CASSLWGLGTEAFF
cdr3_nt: TGTGCCAGCAGTTTATGGGGGCTAGGTACTGAAGCTTTCTTT

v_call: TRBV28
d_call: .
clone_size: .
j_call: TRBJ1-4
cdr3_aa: CASSLADSNEKLFF
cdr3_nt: TGTGCCAGCAGTTTGGCCGATTCTAATGAAAAACTGTTTTTT

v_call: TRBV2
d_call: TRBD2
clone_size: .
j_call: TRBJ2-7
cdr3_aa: CASSPGLAGSDEQYF
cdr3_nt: TGTGCCAGCAGTCCAGGACTAGCGGGTTCAGACGAGCAGTACTTC

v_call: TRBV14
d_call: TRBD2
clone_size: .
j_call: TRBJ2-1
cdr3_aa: CASSQEAYLSGLGGNEQFF
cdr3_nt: TGTGCCAGCAGCCAAGAAGCATACCTTTCGGGACTAGGGGGCAATGAGCAGTTCTTC

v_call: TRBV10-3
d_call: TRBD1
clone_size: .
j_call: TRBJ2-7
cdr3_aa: CAIGTGTGYYEQYF
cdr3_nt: TGTGCCATCGGAACCGGGACAGGTTACTACGAGCAGTACTTC

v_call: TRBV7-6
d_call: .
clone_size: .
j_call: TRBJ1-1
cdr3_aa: CASSLLGAGIMNTEAFF
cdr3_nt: TGTGCCAGCAGCTTACTTGGCGCAGGTATTATGAACACTGAAGCTTTCTTT

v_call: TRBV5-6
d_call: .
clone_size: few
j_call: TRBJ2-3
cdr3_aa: CASSRTGRETQYF
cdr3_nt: TGTGCCAGCAGTCGGACAGGGAGGGAGACGCAGTATTTT

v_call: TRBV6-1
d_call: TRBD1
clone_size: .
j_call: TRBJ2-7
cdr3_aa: CASRGTGSYEQYF
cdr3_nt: TGTGCCAGCAGGGGGACAGGGTCCTACGAGCAGTACTTC

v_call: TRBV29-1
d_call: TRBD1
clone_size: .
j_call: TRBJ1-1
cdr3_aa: CSVGQGQAFF
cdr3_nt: TGCAGCGTAGGACAGGGACAAGCTTTCTTT

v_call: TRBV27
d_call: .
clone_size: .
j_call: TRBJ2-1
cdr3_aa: CASSFVGDNDNEQFF
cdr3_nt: TGTGCCAGCAGTTTTGTAGGGGATAATGACAATGAGCAGTTCTTC

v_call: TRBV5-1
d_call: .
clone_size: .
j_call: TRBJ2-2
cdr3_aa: CASSSSIRVERANTGELFF
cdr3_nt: TGCGCCAGCAGCTCTTCGATTAGGGTCGAGCGGGCGAACACCGGGGAGCTGTTTTTT

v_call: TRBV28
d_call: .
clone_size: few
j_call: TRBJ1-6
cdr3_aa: CASSFRRLNSPLHF
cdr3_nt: TGTGCCAGCAGTTTTCGGCGGCTTAATTCACCCCTCCACTTT

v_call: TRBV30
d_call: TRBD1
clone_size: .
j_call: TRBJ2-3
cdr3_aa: CAWSFTGVWARTDTQYF
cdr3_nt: TGTGCCTGGAGTTTTACAGGGGTTTGGGCCCGAACAGATACGCAGTATTTT

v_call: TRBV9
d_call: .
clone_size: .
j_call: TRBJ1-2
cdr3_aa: CASSVGGNYTF
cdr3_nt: TGTGCCAGCAGCGTGGGGGGTAACTACACCTTC

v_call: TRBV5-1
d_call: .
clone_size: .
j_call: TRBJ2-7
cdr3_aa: CASSALQGTDEQYF
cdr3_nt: TGCGCCAGCAGCGCCTTACAGGGAACCGACGAGCAGTACTTC